What follows are 10 T cell receptor beta chains derived from one specimen sequenced in a study of shared clonotypes between healthy human individuals (dated by TCRdb to about 2020). The library relied on the immunoSEQ multiplex PCR assay. The source is immuneACCESS, and TCRdb retained only in-frame sequences with V and J called. Part of the clones is not carried over; for the studies checked, unresolved V genes explain less than half of this, and the remainder is unexplained. The sample table holds about 2.4 million clones, of which over 85% were seen once. Of the sample, about 0.38% falls within the top ten clones. Specimen: naive CD4+ T cells from PBMCs. The cell subset or site label, as the study defines it: CD45RA+ positively selected. The origin of the receptors is a man aged 18 to 29 in good health. Some clones in this sample may be carry-over from other donors' samples.

This sequence joins TRBV5-1 and TRBJ2-7; 12 bases are a match to TRBD2. This CDR3 is 16 amino acids long. Looked up from germline, CDR1 is SGHRS and CDR2 is YFSETQ. Trimming removed 4 bases from V and 3 bases from J; junction bases left unmatched: 8. The CDR3 DNA reads TGCGCCAGCAGCCCCACCCTAGCGGGAGGGATCTACGAGCAGTACTTC. It codes for CASSPTLAGGIYEQYF.

The V call is TRBV29-1, the J call TRBJ2-5; no definite D call. The germline V gene has CDR1 SQVTM and CDR2 ANQGSEA. Deletions cut 0 bases from V and 1 base from J, with 15 bases between. The length of the CDR3 is 16 residues. The CDR3 region is CSVEDWGRGAQETQYF. The CDR3 DNA is TGCAGCGTTGAAGATTGGGGTCGCGGAGCCCAAGAGACCCAGTACTTC.

Concerning this clone itself: Within the sample, other DNA sequences also encode this same CDR3. The rearrangement joins TRBV4-2 to TRBJ1-1; D not certain. From germline, CDR1 is LGHNA and CDR2 YNFKEQ. V dropped 0 bases and J dropped 0 bases, with 8 bases sitting between them. This CDR3 has 15 residues. CDR3 in DNA: TGTGCCAGCAGCCAAGATCCTGGGGTGAACACTGAAGCTTTCTTT. This gives the protein CASSQDPGVNTEAFF.

This chain links TRBV11-2 with TRBJ1-3; D is uncertain. Germline lookup yields CDR1 SGHAT and CDR2 FQNNGV. Deletions cut 1 base from V and 4 bases from J, with 8 bases between. This CDR3 comprises 14 residues. CDR3 coding DNA: TGTGCCAGCAGCTTAGCCGGGAGGGGAAACACCATATATTTT. This encodes CASSLAGRGNTIYF. The whole variable domain, remainder taken from reference TRBV11-2 and TRBJ1-3, is EAGVAQSPRYKIIEKRQSVAFWCNPISGHATLYWYQQILGQGPKLLIQFQNNGVVDDSQLPKDRFSAERLKGVDSTLKIQPAKLEDSAVYLCASSLAGRGNTIYFGEGSWLTVV.

J is TRBJ2-7 and V is TRBV7-8; D perhaps matches TRBD1 (5 bases). The CDR3 is made up of 13 amino acids. Germline CDR1 is SGHVS and CDR2 is FQNEAQ. Trimming shortened V by 2 bases and J by 7 bases, and 12 bases separated the two germline ends. CDR3 DNA sequence: TGTGCCAGCAGCTTAAGAGAATCAGGGGAGCAGTACTTC. Protein product: CASSLRESGEQYF.

The chain uses TRBV9 and TRBJ2-3, with 10 bases fitting TRBD2. From germline, CDR1 is SGDLS and CDR2 YYNGEE. The CDR3 has 17 amino acids. Trimming at V came to 0 bases and at J to 2 bases, leaving 6 bases not matched to a gene. The CDR3 region has the DNA TGTGCCAGCAGCGTAGGTCCTAGCGGGAGAACCACAGATACGCAGTATTTT. This translates into CASSVGPSGRTTDTQYF.

The chain employs TRBV5-1 and TRBJ2-1; D may be TRBD1 or TRBD2 (5 bases each). Trimming removed 4 bases from V and 3 bases from J, with 14 bases in between. CDR1 is SGHRS, CDR2 YFSETQ, per germline. The length of the CDR3 is 15 residues. Written as DNA, the CDR3 is TGCGCCAGCAGCACCTCCGTGGGGGACTACAATGAGCAGTTCTTC. Amino acid sequence: CASSTSVGDYNEQFF. Full variable domain (outside the CDR3, taken from reference TRBV5-1 and TRBJ2-1): KAGVTQTPRYLIKTRGQQVTLSCSPISGHRSVSWYQQTPGQGLQFLFEYFSETQRNKGNFPGRFSGRQFSNSRSEMNVSTLELGDSALYLCASSTSVGDYNEQFFGPGTRLTVL.

V gene TRBV5-1 combines with J gene TRBJ1-1; weak D call: TRBD1 (5 bases). The V end was cut by 2 bases, the J end by 6 bases, with 26 bases between. Germline values: CDR1 SGHRS, CDR2 YFSETQ. This CDR3 contains 18 residues. The CDR3: CASSLYPSDTQYNAEAFF. The DNA for the CDR3 is TGCGCCAGCAGCTTATACCCCTCGGACACCCAATATAATGCTGAAGCTTTCTTT.

The V call is TRBV5-1, the J call TRBJ2-1, with 9 bases lining up with TRBD1. The CDR3 is 15 residues long. Per the germline V gene, CDR1 is SGHRS and CDR2 is YFSETQ. Losses at the gene ends were 3 bases for V and 4 bases for J; bases not matched to a gene: 5. The CDR3 sequence is CASSSGTGTYNEQFF. CDR3 sequence (DNA): TGCGCCAGCAGCTCCGGGACAGGGACATACAATGAGCAGTTCTTC. The variable domain in full, completed from reference TRBV5-1 and TRBJ2-1, reads KAGVTQTPRYLIKTRGQQVTLSCSPISGHRSVSWYQQTPGQGLQFLFEYFSETQRNKGNFPGRFSGRQFSNSRSEMNVSTLELGDSALYLCASSSGTGTYNEQFFGPGTRLTVL.

This rearrangement joins TRBV11-3 to TRBJ2-1, with D unresolved. V was clipped by 1 base and J by 8 bases, with 18 bases between them. From germline, CDR1 is SGHNT and CDR2 YENEEA. The CDR3 extends over 16 amino acids. The CDR3 region has the DNA TGTGCCAGCAGCTTAGCCTGGACCCACAACCCCGATGAGCAGTTCTTC. Residues: CASSLAWTHNPDEQFF.